Each of the 25 T cell receptor beta chains below was sequenced from the same sample in a study of patients and donors after allogeneic stem cell transplantation. TCRdb re-analysed the RT-PCR reads in MiXCR, keeping a single row per CDR3 protein. The sample lists approximately 60,000 distinct CDR3 sequences, 10% to 15% occurring once. The sequencing input was blood, either unsorted or a sorted T cell fraction (not recorded which). The receptors come from a human donor who was either an allogeneic HSCT recipient or a stem cell or donor lymphocyte infusion donor (not recorded which). It is not recorded whose cells these are; they may come from a transplant donor.

This clonotype came up a few times. The gene calls are TRBV4-2 and TRBJ2-7; D remains ambiguous. The CDR3 covers 15 residues. The germline V gene has CDR1 LGHNA and CDR2 YNFKEQ. V lost 1 base, J lost 7 bases, and 17 bases lay in between. Written as DNA, the CDR3 is TGTGCCAGCAGCCAAGCCTTTTGGCGGTCCGTGGAGCAGTACTTC. Protein product: CASSQAFWRSVEQYF.

This clonotype occurred a few times. The V gene is TRBV10-1, the J gene TRBJ2-2; possibly TRBD2 for D (5 bases). Deletions cut 4 bases from V and 8 bases from J, with 8 bases between. CDR1 and CDR2 from the germline V gene are WNHNN and SYGVQD (reference sequence). There are 12 residues in the CDR3. For the CDR3, the DNA is TGCGCCAGCAGTGGTGGGAGTGGGGAGCTGTTTTTT. It encodes CASSGGSGELFF.

This clonotype has just a few counts. The rearrangement links TRBV19 to TRBJ1-2; D unresolved. The CDR3 length is 15 residues. Trimming left V 5 bases short and J 0 bases short, with 13 bases between. Germline loops: CDR1 LNHDA, CDR2 SQIVND (reference sequence). CDR3 region: CASSPARGTNYGYTF. The CDR3 bases are TGTGCCAGTAGTCCGGCGAGAGGAACTAACTATGGCTACACCTTC.

The gene calls are TRBV20-1 and TRBJ2-2, with 14 bases identical to TRBD2. Germline CDR1 and CDR2: DFQATT and SNEGSKA (reference sequence). CDR3 size: 18 residues. Trimming removed 0 bases from V and 7 bases from J; junction bases left unmatched: 10. The CDR3: CSARDPGGTSGSHGELFF. Written as DNA, the CDR3 is TGCAGTGCTAGAGATCCCGGAGGGACTAGCGGGAGTCACGGGGAGCTGTTTTTT.

The rearrangement links TRBV20-1 to TRBJ2-4, with D tentatively TRBD1 (5 bases). Trimming removed 0 bases at V and 5 bases at J, with 14 bases between. The CDR3 covers 15 residues. Looked up from germline, CDR1 is DFQATT and CDR2 is SNEGSKA (reference sequence). The CDR3 bases are TGCAGTGCTAGAGATCTCGCCAGGGATGAAAACATTCAGTACTTC. It encodes CSARDLARDENIQYF.

This clonotype has just a few counts. The gene calls are TRBV20-1 and TRBJ2-1; 9 bases map to TRBD2. This CDR3 has 16 amino acids. Germline V gene lookup returns CDR1 DFQATT and CDR2 SNEGSKA (reference sequence). V trimming: 3 bases; J trimming: 5 bases; junction bases outside the gene matches: 11. The DNA of the CDR3 is TGCAGTGCTAGTGACGGGCGGGAGGGCCGCGACAATGAGCAGTTCTTC. It codes for CSASDGREGRDNEQFF.

V usage is TRBV20-1 and J usage is TRBJ2-1; D is uncertain. The CDR3 has 14 amino acids. Between the trimmed V and J ends, which lost 6 bases and 5 bases, there was a span of 17 bases. Looked up from germline, CDR1 is DFQATT and CDR2 is SNEGSKA (reference sequence). This chain's CDR3 is CSADIVPDDNEQFF. DNA for the CDR3: TGCAGTGCGGATATAGTCCCCGACGACAATGAGCAGTTCTTC.

This clonotype was counted a few times. V and J are TRBV19 and TRBJ2-7, with TRBD2 as a possible D gene (5 bases). There are 15 residues in the CDR3. Trimming pared 7 bases from V and 1 base from J, leaving 17 bases between. Germline V CDR1 and CDR2: LNHDA, SQIVND (reference sequence). In DNA form, the CDR3 reads TGTGCCAGTACCCTGGCCACGGGCGGGTCCTACGAGCAGTACTTC. It translates to CASTLATGGSYEQYF.

This CDR3 is CASSVGGRGGELFF. The CDR3 DNA reads as TGTGCCAGCAGCGTAGGAGGCAGGGGCGGGGAGCTGTTTTTT. The chain uses TRBV9 and TRBJ2-2; possibly TRBD1 for D (6 bases). The germline V gene encodes CDR1 SGDLS and CDR2 YYNGEE. V dropped 0 bases and J dropped 7 bases, with 10 bases sitting between them. CDR3 length equals 14 residues.

This chain links TRBV11-2 with TRBJ2-1, with 7 bases lining up with TRBD2. Germline trimming cut 6 bases from V and 7 bases from J; bases unmatched to any gene: 3. Germline V lookup: CDR1 SGHAT, CDR2 FQNNGV. CDR3 length: 12 amino acids. CDR3 sequence: CASRIAGNEQFF. Written as DNA, the CDR3 is TGTGCCAGCAGAATAGCGGGTAATGAGCAGTTCTTC.

The table lists this clonotype with many counts. The chain uses TRBV3-1 and TRBJ2-5, with TRBD1 identical over 10 bases. Germline lookup yields CDR1 LGHDT and CDR2 YNNKEL (reference sequence). The V segment lost 4 bases and the J segment 2 bases; nucleotides outside the gene matches: 4. The CDR3 sequence is 15 residues long. The CDR3 DNA reads as TGTGCCAGCAGCCCCGGGACAGGGGATCAAGAGACCCAGTACTTC. Translated: CASSPGTGDQETQYF.

This clonotype was detected only a few times. V gene TRBV20-1 combines with J gene TRBJ2-1; a weak D match, TRBD1 (7 bases). The germline V and J ends were trimmed by 5 bases and 4 bases, with 15 bases remaining between them. Germline CDR1 is DFQATT and CDR2 is SNEGSKA (reference sequence). The CDR3 is 14 amino acids. The CDR3 nucleotides read TGCAGTGCTTCCCACAGGGGACTTTACAATGAGCAGTTCTTC. Translation: CSASHRGLYNEQFF.

At least ten counts were recorded for this clonotype. V is TRBV29-1 and J is TRBJ1-4, with D possibly being TRBD1 (5 bases). The CDR3 consists of 11 residues. V was trimmed by 4 bases and J by 8 bases, leaving 8 bases between them. The germline gives CDR1 SQVTM, CDR2 ANQGSEA. This chain's CDR3 is CSVAGSEKLFF. The CDR3, as DNA: TGCAGCGTTGCAGGGTCCGAAAAACTGTTTTTT.

V gene TRBV12-5 combines with J gene TRBJ2-1, with TRBD2 matching over 8 bases. From germline, CDR1 is LGHNT and CDR2 FRNRAP. This CDR3 region has 15 residues. The V segment lost 0 bases and the J segment 2 bases; nucleotides outside the gene matches: 0. The CDR3 DNA follows: TGTGCTAGTGGTTTGGTAGCGGGGGCCTACAATGAGCAGTTCTTC. It is translated as CASGLVAGAYNEQFF.

For this clonotype: Possible read error: a much larger clone is one base away. The chain joins TRBV25-1 to TRBJ1-1, with unresolved D. Trimming removed 6 bases at V and 3 bases at J, with 8 bases between. CDR1 MGHDK and CDR2 SYGVNS come from the germline V gene. The CDR3 covers 12 residues. CDR3 nucleotide sequence: TGTGCCAGCAGCCCCCTGGACACTGAAGCTTTCTTT. It encodes CASSPLDTEAFF. Together with reference TRBV25-1 and TRBJ1-1, the CDR3 gives the full variable domain: EADIYQTPRYLVIGTGKKITLECSQTMGHDKMYWYQQDPGMELHLIHYSYGVNSTEKGDLSSESTVSRIRTEHFPLTLESARPSHTSQYLCASSPLDTEAFFGQGTRLTVV.

The J gene is TRBJ1-1, the V gene TRBV10-2; maybe TRBD1 (5 bases). The CDR3 consists of 12 residues. The germline V gene has CDR1 WSHSY and CDR2 SAAADI. Trimming took 7 bases from V and 7 from J, leaving 13 bases between them. The CDR3 DNA is TGCGCCAGCAACCAGGGTTCAGTTGAAGCTTTCTTT. This translates into CASNQGSVEAFF.

This clonotype was observed many times. This chain joins TRBV20-1 and TRBJ1-1; D is undetermined. Trimming removed 0 bases at V and 1 base at J, with 12 bases between. Germline loops: CDR1 DFQATT, CDR2 SNEGSKA (reference sequence). The CDR3 loop spans 15 amino acids. The CDR3: CSARDFGSGNTEAFF. CDR3 bases: TGCAGTGCTAGAGATTTTGGGTCGGGGAACACTGAAGCTTTCTTT.

The sample holds many counts of this clonotype. This chain links TRBV6-5 with TRBJ1-2; D might be TRBD1 (6 bases). V lost 6 bases and J lost 8, with 19 bases in between. The CDR3 runs 14 residues. From germline, CDR1 is MNHEY and CDR2 SVGAGI. CDR3 in DNA: TGTGCCAGCAGCTCGGAGCAGGGGAGGAAGGGCTACACCTTC. Translating gives CASSSEQGRKGYTF.

This clonotype has ten or more counts. The chain carries TRBV6-1 and TRBJ1-5; the match to TRBD1 covers 10 bases. From germline, CDR1 is MNHNS and CDR2 SASEGT. Germline trimming cut 6 bases from V and 7 bases from J; bases unmatched to any gene: 6. The CDR3 is made up of 14 amino acids. CDR3 residues: CASRNRQGAQPQHF. CDR3 DNA: TGTGCCAGCAGGAACCGACAGGGGGCCCAGCCCCAGCATTTT.

The V gene is TRBV12-3 or TRBV12-4, the J gene TRBJ2-1; D uncertain. The CDR3 consists of 15 residues. Trimming took off 1 base at V and 2 bases at J, with 9 bases between the two ends. This chain's CDR3 is CASSLEGSPYNEQFF. The CDR3 DNA reads as TGTGCCAGCAGTTTAGAGGGTAGCCCCTACAATGAGCAGTTCTTC.

This clonotype was observed a handful of times. Written as DNA, the CDR3 is TGTGCCAGCAGCGCCGAGTGGGTGGGGCACAAAGAGACCCAGTACTTC. Translated, it gives CASSAEWVGHKETQYF. The rearrangement joins TRBV9 to TRBJ2-5, with a possible D match to TRBD1 (5 bases). CDR3 length equals 16 residues. Germline CDR1 SGDLS, CDR2 YYNGEE. The V and J ends lost 3 bases and 3 bases respectively, with 18 bases between them.

This clonotype was found a few times. The V gene is TRBV5-1, the J gene TRBJ2-1; 13 nucleotides align to TRBD2. Germline-derived CDR1 and CDR2 are SGHRS and YFSETQ. This CDR3 comprises 18 residues. V was clipped by 3 bases and J by 0 bases; unmatched bases: 6. CDR3 sequence: CASSSGLAGASSYNEQFF. The CDR3 bases are TGCGCCAGCAGCTCAGGACTAGCGGGAGCCAGCTCCTACAATGAGCAGTTCTTC. Based on the CDR3 plus reference TRBV5-1 and TRBJ2-1, the full variable domain is KAGVTQTPRYLIKTRGQQVTLSCSPISGHRSVSWYQQTPGQGLQFLFEYFSETQRNKGNFPGRFSGRQFSNSRSEMNVSTLELGDSALYLCASSSGLAGASSYNEQFFGPGTRLTVL.

The CDR3 loop reads CSAPGHFSYNEQFF. CDR3 coding DNA: TGCAGTGCTCCGGGTCATTTCTCCTACAATGAGCAGTTCTTC. The chain employs TRBV20-1 and TRBJ2-1; no reliable D call. V lost 5 bases and J lost 0, with 11 bases in between. The CDR3 length is 14 residues. CDR1 is DFQATT, CDR2 SNEGSKA, per germline (reference sequence).

V and J are TRBV10-3 and TRBJ2-1, with D perhaps matching TRBD1 (6 bases). The germline V and J ends were trimmed by 3 bases and 7 bases, with 13 bases remaining between them. The CDR3 is 14 amino acids. Germline V gives CDR1 ENHRY, CDR2 SYGVKD. CDR3 region: CAISDRQGSNEQFF. In nucleotides, the CDR3 is TGTGCCATCAGTGATCGTCAGGGGAGTAATGAGCAGTTCTTC.

This clonotype showed up just a few times. The J gene is TRBJ2-1, the V gene TRBV6-6; D is ambiguous. This CDR3 is 12 amino acids long. V was shortened by 0 bases and J by 12 bases, with 9 bases between the two germline ends. Germline V lookup: CDR1 MNHNY, CDR2 SVGAGI (reference sequence). The CDR3 protein is CASSYSKSLQFF. The CDR3, as DNA: TGTGCCAGCAGTTACTCGAAGAGTCTGCAGTTCTTC.